One sample yielded the 5 T cell receptor beta chains listed below, sequenced in a study of early T cells in non-severe SARS-CoV-2 infection. TCRdb called the 5' RACE reads again in MiXCR, with one record for every CDR3 protein. Of roughly 50,000 distinct CDR3 sequences listed, about 5.6% are singletons. Sequencing input: whole blood. The source of these receptors is an adult who was a healthcare worker with PCR-confirmed SARS-CoV-2 infection or an uninfected control (not recorded which).

This clonotype appeared many times. CDR3 bases: TGTGCCAGCAGCCTCAACGGGGTAGCGGGGGAGTCCTACAATGAGCAGTTCTTC. This codes for CASSLNGVAGESYNEQFF. The gene calls are TRBV7-6 and TRBJ2-1; 9 bases match TRBD2. Germline lookup yields CDR1 SGHVS and CDR2 FNYEAQ. The V gene end was trimmed by 5 bases and the J gene end by 1 base; junction bases not matched to a gene: 12. CDR3 size: 18 residues.

Many counts were recorded for this clonotype. This sequence joins TRBV4-1 and TRBJ2-3, with a weak D call TRBD2 (7 bases). Germline loops: CDR1 MGHRA, CDR2 YSYEKL. V dropped 5 bases and J dropped 4 bases, with 10 bases sitting between them. There are 13 residues in the CDR3. CDR3 bases: TGCGCCAGCAGCGGGGGGGCACCAGATACGCAGTATTTT. Protein sequence: CASSGGAPDTQYF.

This clonotype has a count of ten or more. The chain recombines TRBV20-1 with TRBJ1-2, with TRBD1 matching 7 bases. There are 14 residues in the CDR3. Germline CDR1 is DFQATT and CDR2 is SNEGSKA (reference sequence). J lost 6 bases, V lost 5 bases, and 12 bases had no gene match. CDR3 nucleotides: TGCAGTGCTCCCGACAGGGTTACAGGGAATGGCTACACCTTC. It codes for CSAPDRVTGNGYTF.

This clonotype was detected ten times or more. This chain's CDR3 is CASSLGGGSHEQYF. The CDR3 region has the DNA TGTGCCAGCAGCTTGGGGGGAGGGTCCCACGAGCAGTACTTC. The chain is built from TRBV7-2 and TRBJ2-7; 7 bases are a match to TRBD2. The CDR3 extends over 14 amino acids. Germline loops: CDR1 SGHTA, CDR2 FQGNSA. With V trimmed by 3 bases and J by 5 bases, 7 bases remained unmatched.

In this sample, this clonotype turned up a few times. The rearrangement joins TRBV29-1 to TRBJ2-1; no reliable D call. Trimming pared 4 bases from V and 1 base from J, leaving 11 bases between. The CDR3 contains 14 residues. The germline V gene encodes CDR1 SQVTM and CDR2 ANQGSEA. The CDR3 coding sequence is TGCAGCGTTGCAAAGTCAACGTCCTACAATGAGCAGTTCTTC. Its translation: CSVAKSTSYNEQFF.